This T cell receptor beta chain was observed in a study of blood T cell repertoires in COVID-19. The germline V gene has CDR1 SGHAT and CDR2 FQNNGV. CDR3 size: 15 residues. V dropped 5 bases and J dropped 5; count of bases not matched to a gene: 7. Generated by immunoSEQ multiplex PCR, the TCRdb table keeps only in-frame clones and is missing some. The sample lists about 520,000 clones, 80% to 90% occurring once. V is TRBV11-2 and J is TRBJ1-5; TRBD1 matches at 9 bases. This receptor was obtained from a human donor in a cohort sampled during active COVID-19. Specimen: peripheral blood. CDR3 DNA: TGTGCCAGCAGCAGGGGACAGGGTTGGGATCAGCCCCAGCATTTT. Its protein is CASSRGQGWDQPQHF.